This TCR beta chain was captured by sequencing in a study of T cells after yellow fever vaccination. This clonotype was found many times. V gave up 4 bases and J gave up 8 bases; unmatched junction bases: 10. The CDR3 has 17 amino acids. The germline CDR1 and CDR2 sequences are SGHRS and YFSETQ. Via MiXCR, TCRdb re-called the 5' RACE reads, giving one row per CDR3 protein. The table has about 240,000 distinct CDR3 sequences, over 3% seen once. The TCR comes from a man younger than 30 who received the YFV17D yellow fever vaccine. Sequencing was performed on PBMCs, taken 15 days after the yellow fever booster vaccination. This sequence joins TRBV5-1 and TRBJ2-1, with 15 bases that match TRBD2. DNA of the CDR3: TGCGCCAGCAGCCCCGGGACTAGCGGGGGGCTTATAGATGAGCAGTTCTTC. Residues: CASSPGTSGGLIDEQFF.